This entry lists 3 T cell receptor beta chains sequenced from one sample in a study of cytomegalovirus exposure and HLA in healthy donors (TCRdb year 2017). The library relied on the immunoSEQ multiplex PCR assay. A mixture of 60 forward primers for TCR Vbeta segments and 13 reverse primers for TCR Jbeta segments was used in the multiplex PCR. Not all clones reach the TCRdb copy of this immuneACCESS table, which keeps in-frame sequences only. Checked studies attribute under half of the gap to unresolved V genes and leave the rest unexplained. Recorded for this sample are roughly 220,000 clones; approximately 80% of them occurred a single time. The top ten clonotypes cover about 1.7% of the sample. Sequencing was carried out using PBMCs. These receptors all stem from a man aged 50-60 years in good health and CMV-seronegative.

J is TRBJ2-5 and V is TRBV9, with unresolved D. CDR1 is SGDLS and CDR2 is YYNGEE in the germline V gene. V was clipped by 0 bases and J by 4 bases, with 10 bases between them. CDR3 length: 14 amino acids. The CDR3 region is CASSVGPPRETQYF. The CDR3 DNA reads as TGTGCCAGCAGCGTAGGCCCGCCTAGAGAGACCCAGTACTTC.

This sequence joins TRBV7-2 and TRBJ2-2, with D possibly matching TRBD1 (5 bases). CDR1 and CDR2 from the germline V gene are SGHTA and FQGNSA. The CDR3 covers 16 residues. The V end lost 2 bases, the J end lost 6 bases, and 16 bases lay between the germline ends. CDR3 sequence (DNA): TGTGCCAGCAGCTTATTTCGGCAGGGCTTATCCGGGGAGCTGTTTTTT. Translated, it gives CASSLFRQGLSGELFF.

This chain joins TRBV30 and TRBJ1-5, with no clear D. CDR3 length: 13 amino acids. V was cut by 2 bases and J by 7 bases, with 12 bases left in between. Germline assignment: CDR1 GTSNPN and CDR2 SVGIG (reference sequence). The CDR3, as DNA: TGTGCCTGGAGTAATACAGCCACGCAGCCCCAGCATTTT. This encodes CAWSNTATQPQHF.